A selection of T cell receptor beta chains follows, all from one sample in a study of T-cell reconstitution after alpha-beta-depleted transplantation in children. TCRdb passed the PCR reads through MiXCR, listing each CDR3 protein once. The repertoire holds roughly 790,000 distinct CDR3 sequences, with around 15% as singletons. The sequenced sample was PBMCs, mostly from graft donor cells, obtained 360 days after TCRalphabeta/CD19-depleted stem cell transplant. The receptors were sampled from a male patient aged 5 to 17 who had a stem cell transplant for acute lymphoblastic leukemia, so the T cells may come from the graft donor. Both conserved end residues are part of each CDR3. D genes are given only for firm matches. The size field is filled for only some rows; it gives once, few, many or a size class.

J: TRBJ2-1; size: -; V: TRBV12-3/TRBV12-4; D: -; CDR3: CASSPMEWKSDEQFF; DNA: TGTGCCAGCAGTCCCATGGAGTGGAAGTCCGATGAGCAGTTCTTC
J: TRBJ2-7; size: few; V: TRBV4-2; D: TRBD2; CDR3: CASSQEGTSGSREQYF; DNA: TGTGCCAGCAGCCAAGAGGGGACTAGCGGGAGCCGCGAGCAGTACTTC
J: TRBJ1-5; size: few; V: TRBV19; D: -; CDR3: CASNGKRQPQHF; DNA: TGTGCCAGTAACGGCAAGAGACAGCCCCAGCATTTT
J: TRBJ1-1; size: many; V: TRBV12-3/TRBV12-4; D: -; CDR3: CASSSWTENTEAFF; DNA: TGTGCCAGCAGTTCTTGGACGGAGAACACTGAAGCTTTCTTT
J: TRBJ2-3; size: few; V: TRBV5-1; D: -; CDR3: CASSGELKTDTQYF; DNA: TGCGCCAGTTCGGGGGAATTGAAGACAGATACGCAGTATTTT
J: TRBJ2-1; size: -; V: TRBV7-3; D: -; CDR3: CASSKRAGNDEQFF; DNA: TGTGCCAGCAGCAAACGGGCAGGAAACGATGAGCAGTTCTTC
J: TRBJ2-1; size: -; V: TRBV7-8; D: -; CDR3: CASSPRLGIVVSDEQFF; DNA: TGTGCCAGCAGCCCCAGATTGGGGATTGTAGTCTCCGATGAGCAGTTCTTC
J: TRBJ2-3; size: many; V: TRBV18; D: -; CDR3: CASSPLETGSTDTQYF; DNA: TGTGCCAGCTCCCCGTTAGAAACGGGCTCTACAGATACGCAGTATTTT
J: TRBJ2-5; size: few; V: TRBV10-1; D: -; CDR3: CASSDRARETQYF; DNA: TGCGCCAGCAGTGATAGGGCGCGGGAGACCCAGTACTTC
J: TRBJ2-1; size: few; V: TRBV14; D: -; CDR3: CASSRRFAGISSYNEQFF; DNA: TGTGCCAGCAGCCGAAGATTCGCCGGGATAAGCTCCTACAATGAGCAGTTCTTC
J: TRBJ2-1; size: -; V: TRBV4-1; D: -; CDR3: CASSQGAGLKSYNEQFF; DNA: TGCGCCAGCAGCCAAGGGGCGGGACTTAAGTCCTACAATGAGCAGTTCTTC
J: TRBJ2-2; size: few; V: TRBV25-1; D: TRBD2; CDR3: CAISSGSPPAGELFF; DNA: TGTGCCATCAGTAGCGGGAGTCCCCCCGCCGGGGAGCTGTTTTTT
J: TRBJ2-5; size: -; V: TRBV6-2/TRBV6-3; D: -; CDR3: CASSSPQQGETQYF; DNA: TGTGCCAGCAGCTCCCCGCAGCAAGGGGAGACCCAGTACTTC
J: TRBJ2-7; size: many; V: TRBV12-3/TRBV12-4; D: -; CDR3: CASRDSYEQYF; DNA: TGTGCCAGCAGGGACTCCTACGAGCAGTACTTC
J: TRBJ2-7; size: few; V: TRBV10-3; D: -; CDR3: CAISELGTHYEQYF; DNA: TGTGCCATCAGTGAATTGGGCACCCACTACGAGCAGTACTTC
J: TRBJ2-7; size: -; V: TRBV27; D: TRBD2; CDR3: CASSITSVGYEQYF; DNA: TGTGCCAGCAGCATTACTAGCGTCGGCTACGAGCAGTACTTC
J: TRBJ1-2; size: many; V: TRBV29-1; D: -; CDR3: CSVALRAVSYGYTF; DNA: TGCAGCGTTGCCTTGAGGGCCGTGAGCTATGGCTACACCTTC
J: TRBJ2-5; size: many; V: TRBV27; D: -; CDR3: CASSFAGRETQYF; DNA: TGTGCCAGCAGTTTTGCAGGGCGGGAGACCCAGTACTTC
J: TRBJ1-1; size: -; V: TRBV6-1; D: TRBD1; CDR3: CATTLDRVHTEAFF; DNA: TGTGCCACCACCCTGGACAGGGTTCACACTGAAGCTTTCTTT
J: TRBJ1-1; size: few; V: TRBV27; D: TRBD1; CDR3: CASSTRQGANTEAFF; DNA: TGTGCCAGCAGTACCCGACAGGGGGCGAACACTGAAGCTTTCTTT
J: TRBJ2-7; size: -; V: TRBV29-1; D: TRBD1; CDR3: CSGDGPGTDNSYEQYF; DNA: TGCAGCGGTGACGGACCAGGGACAGATAACTCCTACGAGCAGTACTTC
J: TRBJ2-1; size: few; V: TRBV11-2; D: -; CDR3: CASSAYEDWSSYNEQFF; DNA: TGTGCCAGCAGCGCATACGAGGACTGGAGCTCCTACAATGAGCAGTTCTTC
J: TRBJ2-7; size: few; V: TRBV5-1; D: -; CDR3: CASSSRPEYEQYF; DNA: TGCGCCAGCAGCTCAAGGCCAGAATACGAGCAGTACTTC
J: TRBJ2-5; size: -; V: TRBV6-1; D: -; CDR3: CASSEFGETQYF; DNA: TGTGCCAGCAGTGAGTTTGGGGAGACCCAGTACTTC
J: TRBJ2-7; size: few; V: TRBV6-5; D: -; CDR3: CASSYSAGPYEQYF; DNA: TGTGCCAGCAGTTACTCCGCCGGGCCCTACGAGCAGTACTTC
J: TRBJ1-1; size: -; V: TRBV3-1; D: -; CDR3: CASSQGVPGRTEAFF; DNA: TGTGCCAGCAGCCAGGGGGTGCCTGGGCGAACTGAAGCTTTCTTT
J: TRBJ2-7; size: many; V: TRBV5-1; D: TRBD2; CDR3: CASSATSGGGFEQYF; DNA: TGCGCCAGCAGCGCAACTAGCGGTGGGGGGTTCGAGCAGTACTTC
J: TRBJ2-2; size: few; V: TRBV29-1; D: TRBD2; CDR3: CSVETGRTNTGELFF; DNA: TGCAGCGTTGAAACCGGGAGGACGAACACCGGGGAGCTGTTTTTT
J: TRBJ2-2; size: many; V: TRBV5-1; D: -; CDR3: CASKWGSTGELFF; DNA: TGCGCCAGCAAATGGGGTTCCACCGGGGAGCTGTTTTTT
J: TRBJ2-7; size: -; V: TRBV7-9; D: TRBD1; CDR3: CASSLGQDFSYEQYF; DNA: TGTGCCAGCAGCTTGGGACAGGACTTCTCCTACGAGCAGTACTTC
J: TRBJ2-2; size: -; V: TRBV6-5; D: TRBD2; CDR3: CASSYSALADTGELFF; DNA: TGTGCCAGCAGTTACTCGGCGCTAGCGGACACCGGGGAGCTGTTTTTT
J: TRBJ2-7; size: -; V: TRBV9; D: TRBD2; CDR3: CASSVVGLAGEQYF; DNA: TGTGCCAGCAGCGTAGTGGGACTAGCAGGCGAGCAGTACTTC
J: TRBJ2-2; size: -; V: TRBV2; D: TRBD2; CDR3: CASRLAGGVGELFF; DNA: TGTGCCAGCAGACTAGCGGGAGGGGTCGGGGAGCTGTTTTTT
J: TRBJ2-3; size: -; V: TRBV11-2; D: -; CDR3: CASSLEGRPYTDTQYF; DNA: TGTGCCAGCAGCTTAGAGGGGCGGCCCTACACAGATACGCAGTATTTT
J: TRBJ2-7; size: -; V: TRBV5-1; D: -; CDR3: CASSSRTNYYEQYF; DNA: TGCGCCAGCAGCTCAAGGACAAACTACTACGAGCAGTACTTC
J: TRBJ2-5; size: few; V: TRBV5-1; D: TRBD2; CDR3: CASSSRPSGRETQYF; DNA: TGCGCCAGCAGCTCGAGGCCTAGCGGGAGAGAGACCCAGTACTTC
J: TRBJ2-7; size: -; V: TRBV7-6; D: -; CDR3: CASSLYGPSYEQYF; DNA: TGTGCCAGCAGCTTATATGGGCCTTCCTACGAGCAGTACTTC
J: TRBJ1-2; size: few; V: TRBV7-6; D: -; CDR3: CASSPFSGDYGYTF; DNA: TGTGCCAGCAGCCCTTTCTCAGGGGACTATGGCTACACCTTC
J: TRBJ2-1; size: -; V: TRBV7-8; D: -; CDR3: CASSLYGVYNEQFF; DNA: TGTGCCAGCAGCTTATACGGGGTGTACAATGAGCAGTTCTTC
J: TRBJ2-7; size: -; V: TRBV7-9; D: -; CDR3: CASSLRSQSYEQYF; DNA: TGTGCCAGCAGCTTAAGGTCTCAATCCTACGAGCAGTACTTC
J: TRBJ2-1; size: few; V: TRBV4-1; D: TRBD2; CDR3: CASSQSPGVAGVGEQFF; DNA: TGCGCCAGCAGCCAATCCCCCGGGGTAGCGGGAGTGGGTGAGCAGTTCTTC
J: TRBJ2-5; size: few; V: TRBV24-1; D: TRBD1; CDR3: CATSDSPGQGKETQYF; DNA: TGTGCCACCAGTGATTCACCGGGACAGGGTAAAGAGACCCAGTACTTC
J: TRBJ1-2; size: few; V: TRBV12-3/TRBV12-4; D: TRBD1; CDR3: CASSFRQGSGYTF; DNA: TGTGCCAGCAGCTTCAGACAGGGGAGTGGCTACACCTTC
J: TRBJ2-3; size: -; V: TRBV5-1; D: -; CDR3: CASSLAPRDTQYF; DNA: TGCGCCAGCTCTTTAGCCCCTAGAGATACGCAGTATTTT
J: TRBJ2-7; size: once; V: TRBV5-1; D: TRBD1; CDR3: CATRTGGFDEQYF; DNA: TGCGCCACCAGGACAGGGGGCTTCGACGAGCAGTACTTC
J: TRBJ2-7; size: -; V: TRBV14; D: -; CDR3: CASSQDGRQGGSHEQYF; DNA: TGTGCCAGCAGCCAAGATGGGCGACAGGGAGGATCCCACGAGCAGTACTTC
J: TRBJ2-7; size: -; V: TRBV7-6; D: -; CDR3: CASSIGSEQYF; DNA: TGTGCCAGCAGCATCGGGTCCGAGCAGTACTTC